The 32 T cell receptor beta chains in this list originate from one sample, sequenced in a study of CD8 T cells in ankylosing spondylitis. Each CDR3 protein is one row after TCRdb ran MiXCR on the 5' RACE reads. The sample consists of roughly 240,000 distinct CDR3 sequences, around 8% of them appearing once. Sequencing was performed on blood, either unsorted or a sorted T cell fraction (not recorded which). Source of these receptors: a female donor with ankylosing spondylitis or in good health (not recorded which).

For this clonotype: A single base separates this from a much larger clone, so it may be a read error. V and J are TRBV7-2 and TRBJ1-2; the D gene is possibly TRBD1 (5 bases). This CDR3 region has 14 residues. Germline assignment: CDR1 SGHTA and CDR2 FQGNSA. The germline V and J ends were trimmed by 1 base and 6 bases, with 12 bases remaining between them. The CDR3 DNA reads TGTGCCAGCAGCTTAGGCAGGACAATAGATGGCTACACCTTC. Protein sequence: CASSLGRTIDGYTF.

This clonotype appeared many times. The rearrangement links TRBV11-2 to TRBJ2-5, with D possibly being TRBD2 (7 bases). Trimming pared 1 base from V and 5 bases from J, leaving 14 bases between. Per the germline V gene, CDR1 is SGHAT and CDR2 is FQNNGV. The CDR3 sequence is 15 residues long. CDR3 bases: TGTGCCAGCAGCTTAGCGATACAGGGAGGGGAGACCCAGTACTTC. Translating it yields CASSLAIQGGETQYF. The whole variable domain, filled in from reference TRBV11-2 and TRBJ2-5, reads EAGVAQSPRYKIIEKRQSVAFWCNPISGHATLYWYQQILGQGPKLLIQFQNNGVVDDSQLPKDRFSAERLKGVDSTLKIQPAKLEDSAVYLCASSLAIQGGETQYFGPGTRLLVL.

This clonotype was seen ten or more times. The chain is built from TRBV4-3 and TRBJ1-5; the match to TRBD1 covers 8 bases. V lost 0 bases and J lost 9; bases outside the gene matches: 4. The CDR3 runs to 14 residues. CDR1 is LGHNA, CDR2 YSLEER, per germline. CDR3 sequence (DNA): TGCGCCAGCAGCCAAGAAACAGGGGGAGGGCCCCAGCATTTT. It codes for CASSQETGGGPQHF.

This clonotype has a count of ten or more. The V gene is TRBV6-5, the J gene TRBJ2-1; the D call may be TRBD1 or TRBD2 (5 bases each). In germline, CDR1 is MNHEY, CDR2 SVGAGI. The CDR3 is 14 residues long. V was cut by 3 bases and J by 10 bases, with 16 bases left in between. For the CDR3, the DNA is TGTGCCAGCAGTTATCGGGACCCAGAGGCGGAGCAGTTCTTC. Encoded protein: CASSYRDPEAEQFF.

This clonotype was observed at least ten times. Written as DNA, the CDR3 is TGTGCCAGCAGCCGTGGGGGGGTAAGCAATCAGCCCCAGCATTTT. Amino acids: CASSRGGVSNQPQHF. J is TRBJ1-5 and V is TRBV5-4, with D possibly matching TRBD1 (5 bases). This CDR3 region has 15 residues. Germline V lookup: CDR1 SGHNT, CDR2 YYREEE (reference sequence). V shed 4 bases and J shed 1 base, with 12 bases lying between them.

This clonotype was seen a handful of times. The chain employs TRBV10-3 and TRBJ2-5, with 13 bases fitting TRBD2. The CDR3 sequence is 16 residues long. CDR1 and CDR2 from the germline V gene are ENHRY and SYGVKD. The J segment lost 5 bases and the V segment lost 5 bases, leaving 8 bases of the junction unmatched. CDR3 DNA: TGTGCCATCAGTACCGCCGGGACTAGCGGGAAGGAGACCCAGTACTTC. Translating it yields CAISTAGTSGKETQYF.

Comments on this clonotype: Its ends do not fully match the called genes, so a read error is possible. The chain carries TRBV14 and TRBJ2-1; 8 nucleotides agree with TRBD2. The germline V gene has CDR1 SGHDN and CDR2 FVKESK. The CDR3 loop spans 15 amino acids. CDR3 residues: CASSQQAGVVNGQFF. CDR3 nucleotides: TGTGCCAGCAGCCAACAAGCGGGAGTGGTGAATGGGCAGTTCTTC.

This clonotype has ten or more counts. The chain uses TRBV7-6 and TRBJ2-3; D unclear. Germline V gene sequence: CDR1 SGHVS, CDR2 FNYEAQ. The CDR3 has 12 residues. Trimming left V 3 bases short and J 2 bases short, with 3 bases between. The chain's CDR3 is CASSFITDTQYF. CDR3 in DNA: TGTGCCAGCAGCTTCATCACAGATACGCAGTATTTT.

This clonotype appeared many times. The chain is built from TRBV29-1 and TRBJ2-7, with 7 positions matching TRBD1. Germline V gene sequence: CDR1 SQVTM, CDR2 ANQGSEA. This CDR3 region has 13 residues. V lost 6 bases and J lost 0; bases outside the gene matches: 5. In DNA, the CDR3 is TGCAGCGTAGGACAGGCGAGCTCCTACGAGCAGTACTTC. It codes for CSVGQASSYEQYF.

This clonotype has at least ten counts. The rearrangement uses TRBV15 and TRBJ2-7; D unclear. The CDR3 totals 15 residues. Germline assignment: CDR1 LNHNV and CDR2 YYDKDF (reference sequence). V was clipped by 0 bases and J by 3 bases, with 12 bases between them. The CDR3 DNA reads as TGTGCCACCAGCAGAGAACGGCAGGCGATCTACGAGCAGTACTTC. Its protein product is CATSRERQAIYEQYF.

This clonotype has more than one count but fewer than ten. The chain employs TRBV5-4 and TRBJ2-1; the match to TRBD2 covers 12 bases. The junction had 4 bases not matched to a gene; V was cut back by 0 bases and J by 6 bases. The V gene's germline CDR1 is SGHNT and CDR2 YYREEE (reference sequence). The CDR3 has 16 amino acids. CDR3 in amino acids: CASSLALAGGGNEQFF. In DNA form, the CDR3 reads TGTGCCAGCAGCTTGGCCCTAGCGGGAGGGGGCAATGAGCAGTTCTTC. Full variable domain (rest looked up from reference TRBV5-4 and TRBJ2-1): ETGVTQSPTHLIKTRGQQVTLRCSSQSGHNTVSWYQQALGQGPQFIFQYYREEENGRGNFPPRFSGLQFPNYSSELNVNALELDDSALYLCASSLALAGGGNEQFFGPGTRLTVL.

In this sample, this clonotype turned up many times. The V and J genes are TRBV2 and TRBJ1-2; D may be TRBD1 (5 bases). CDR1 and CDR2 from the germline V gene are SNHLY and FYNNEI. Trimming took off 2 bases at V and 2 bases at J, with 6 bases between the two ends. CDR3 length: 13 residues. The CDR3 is CASSESGNYGYTF. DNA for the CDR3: TGTGCCAGCAGTGAATCAGGGAACTATGGCTACACCTTC. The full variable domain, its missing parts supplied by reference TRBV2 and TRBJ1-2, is EPEVTQTPSHQVTQMGQEVILRCVPISNHLYFYWYRQILGQKVEFLVSFYNNEISEKSEIFDDQFSVERPDGSNFTLKIRSTKLEDSAMYFCASSESGNYGYTFGSGTRLTVV.

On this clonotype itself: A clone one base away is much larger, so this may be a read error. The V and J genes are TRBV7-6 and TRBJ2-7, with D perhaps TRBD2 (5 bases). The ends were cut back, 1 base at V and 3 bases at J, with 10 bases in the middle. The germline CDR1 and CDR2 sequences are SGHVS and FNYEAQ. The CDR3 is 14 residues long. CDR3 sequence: CASSLGSGDYEQYF. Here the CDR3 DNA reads TGTGCCAGCAGCTTAGGATCCGGGGACTACGAGCAGTACTTC.

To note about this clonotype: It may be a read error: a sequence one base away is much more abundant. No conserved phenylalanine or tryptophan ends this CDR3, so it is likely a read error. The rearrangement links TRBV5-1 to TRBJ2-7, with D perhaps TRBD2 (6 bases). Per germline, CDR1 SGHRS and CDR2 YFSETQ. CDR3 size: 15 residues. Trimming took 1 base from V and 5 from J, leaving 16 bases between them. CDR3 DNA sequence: TGCGCCAGCAGCTTGTTGGATGGGGGGATCAACGAGCAGTACATC. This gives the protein CASSLLDGGINEQYI.

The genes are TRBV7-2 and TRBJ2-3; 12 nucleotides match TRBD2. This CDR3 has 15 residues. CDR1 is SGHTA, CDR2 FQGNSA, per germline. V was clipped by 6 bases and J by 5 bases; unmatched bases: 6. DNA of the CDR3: TGTGCCAGCAGTCTAGCGGGAGGGCCGGTAGATACGCAGTATTTT. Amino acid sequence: CASSLAGGPVDTQYF.

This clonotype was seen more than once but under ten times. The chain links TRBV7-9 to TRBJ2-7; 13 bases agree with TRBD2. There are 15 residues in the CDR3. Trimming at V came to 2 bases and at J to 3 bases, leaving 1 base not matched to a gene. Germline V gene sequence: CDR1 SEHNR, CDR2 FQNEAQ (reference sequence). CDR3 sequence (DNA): TGTGCCAGCAGCTTACGGACTAGCGGGAGCTACGAGCAGTACTTC. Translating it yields CASSLRTSGSYEQYF.

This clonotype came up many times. The CDR3 coding sequence is TGTGCCAGCAGCCAAGTCGGGGGACCCAGACCGACACCCCTCCACTTT. Translated: CASSQVGGPRPTPLHF. The V gene is TRBV4-2, the J gene TRBJ1-6; maybe TRBD1 (5 bases). The CDR3 loop spans 16 amino acids. V lost 1 base to trimming and J lost 11 bases, with 18 bases between them. The germline CDR1 and CDR2 sequences are LGHNA and YNFKEQ.

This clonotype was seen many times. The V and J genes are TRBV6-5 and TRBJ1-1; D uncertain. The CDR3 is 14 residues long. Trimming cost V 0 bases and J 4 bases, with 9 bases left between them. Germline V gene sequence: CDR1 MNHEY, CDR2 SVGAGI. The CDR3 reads CASSYSSGGTEAFF. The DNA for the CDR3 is TGTGCCAGCAGTTACTCCTCTGGCGGCACTGAAGCTTTCTTT.

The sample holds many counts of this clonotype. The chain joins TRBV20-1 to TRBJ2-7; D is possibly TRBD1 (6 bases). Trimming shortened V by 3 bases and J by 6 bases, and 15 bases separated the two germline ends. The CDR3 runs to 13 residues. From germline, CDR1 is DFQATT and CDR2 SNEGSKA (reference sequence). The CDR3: CSARRTARGEQYF. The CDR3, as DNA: TGCAGTGCTAGGAGGACAGCCCGGGGCGAGCAGTACTTC.

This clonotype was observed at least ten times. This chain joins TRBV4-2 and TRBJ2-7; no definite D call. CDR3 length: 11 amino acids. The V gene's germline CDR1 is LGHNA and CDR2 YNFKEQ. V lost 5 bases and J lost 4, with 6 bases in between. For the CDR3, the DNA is TGTGCCAGCAGCGGCAGGTACGAGCAGTACTTC. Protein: CASSGRYEQYF.

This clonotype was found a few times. The CDR3 sequence: CASTGASGRVAYNEQFF. The CDR3 DNA reads TGTGCCAGCACGGGGGCTAGCGGGAGGGTAGCCTACAATGAGCAGTTCTTC. This chain links TRBV19 with TRBJ2-1; the match to TRBD2 covers 12 bases. Losses at the gene ends were 9 bases for V and 2 bases for J; bases not matched to a gene: 11. Germline V gene sequence: CDR1 LNHDA, CDR2 SQIVND (reference sequence). The CDR3 totals 17 residues.

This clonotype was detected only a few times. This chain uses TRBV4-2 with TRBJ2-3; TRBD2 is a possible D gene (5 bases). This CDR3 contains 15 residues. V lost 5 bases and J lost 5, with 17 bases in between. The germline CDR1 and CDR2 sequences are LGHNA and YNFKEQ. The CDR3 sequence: CASSYRGPGRDTQYF. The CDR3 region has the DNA TGTGCCAGCAGCTATAGAGGGCCTGGTAGAGATACGCAGTATTTT.

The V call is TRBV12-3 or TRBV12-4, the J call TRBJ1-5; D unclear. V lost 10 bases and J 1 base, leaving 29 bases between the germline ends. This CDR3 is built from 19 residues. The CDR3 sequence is CAICLVTQVVRVSNQPQHF. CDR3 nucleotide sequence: TGTGCCATCTGTTTAGTGACGCAGGTTGTTCGGGTAAGCAATCAGCCCCAGCATTTT.

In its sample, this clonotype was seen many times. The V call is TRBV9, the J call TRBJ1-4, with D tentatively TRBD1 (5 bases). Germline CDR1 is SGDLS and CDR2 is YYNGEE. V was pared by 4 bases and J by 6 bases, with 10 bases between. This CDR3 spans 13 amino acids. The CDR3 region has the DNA TGTGCCAGCAGCCTCGGGGGAGATGAAAAACTGTTTTTT. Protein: CASSLGGDEKLFF. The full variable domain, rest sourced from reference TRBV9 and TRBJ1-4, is DSGVTQTPKHLITATGQRVTLRCSPRSGDLSVYWYQQSLDQGLQFLIQYYNGEERAKGNILERFSAQQFPDLHSELNLSSLELGDSALYFCASSLGGDEKLFFGSGTQLSVL.

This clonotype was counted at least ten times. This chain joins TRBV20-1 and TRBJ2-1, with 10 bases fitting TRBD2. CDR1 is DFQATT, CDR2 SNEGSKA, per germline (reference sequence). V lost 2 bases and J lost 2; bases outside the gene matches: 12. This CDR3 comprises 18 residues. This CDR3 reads CSARPGASGRVAYNEQFF. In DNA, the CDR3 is TGCAGTGCTAGACCCGGGGCTAGCGGGAGAGTAGCCTACAATGAGCAGTTCTTC.

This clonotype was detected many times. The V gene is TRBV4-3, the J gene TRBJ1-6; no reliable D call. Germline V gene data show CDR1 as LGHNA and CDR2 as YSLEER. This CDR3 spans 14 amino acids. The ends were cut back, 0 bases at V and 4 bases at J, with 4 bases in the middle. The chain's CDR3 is CASSQDSYNSPLHF. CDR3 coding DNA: TGCGCCAGCAGCCAAGACAGTTATAATTCACCCCTCCACTTT.

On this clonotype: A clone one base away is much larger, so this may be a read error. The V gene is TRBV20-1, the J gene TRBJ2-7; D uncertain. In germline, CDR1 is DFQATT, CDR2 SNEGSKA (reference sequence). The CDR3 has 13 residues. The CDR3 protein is CSAGDGDGYEQYF. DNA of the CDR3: TGCAGTGCTGGAGATGGAGACGGCTACGAGCAGTACTTC.

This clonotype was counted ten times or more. The CDR3 DNA follows: TGTGCCAGCAGCTTGGAGGGGACAGCTACGAACACTGAAGCTTTCTTT. Encoded protein: CASSLEGTATNTEAFF. The chain recombines TRBV5-6 with TRBJ1-1; 7 bases are a match to TRBD1. This CDR3 is 16 amino acids long. Germline CDR1 is SGHDT and CDR2 is YYEEEE. V dropped 0 bases and J dropped 1; count of bases not matched to a gene: 6.

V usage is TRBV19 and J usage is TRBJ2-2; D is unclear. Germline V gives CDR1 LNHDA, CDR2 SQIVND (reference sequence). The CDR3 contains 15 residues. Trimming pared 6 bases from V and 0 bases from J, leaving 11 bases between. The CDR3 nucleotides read TGTGCCAGTAGGGGCTCCACACCGAACACCGGGGAGCTGTTTTTT. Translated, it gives CASRGSTPNTGELFF.

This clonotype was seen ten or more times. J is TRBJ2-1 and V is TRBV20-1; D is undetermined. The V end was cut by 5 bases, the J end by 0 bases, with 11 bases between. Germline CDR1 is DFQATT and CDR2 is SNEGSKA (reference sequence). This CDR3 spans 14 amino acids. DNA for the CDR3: TGCAGTGCTCCCGACTCCAGCTCCTACAATGAGCAGTTCTTC. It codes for CSAPDSSSYNEQFF.

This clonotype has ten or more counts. This CDR3 is CSVGGIHYEQYF. The CDR3 nucleotides read TGCAGCGTTGGAGGCATCCACTACGAGCAGTACTTC. This chain joins TRBV29-1 and TRBJ2-7; no reliable D call. Trimming shortened V by 4 bases and J by 3 bases, and 10 bases separated the two germline ends. CDR3 size: 12 residues. Germline assignment: CDR1 SQVTM and CDR2 ANQGSEA.

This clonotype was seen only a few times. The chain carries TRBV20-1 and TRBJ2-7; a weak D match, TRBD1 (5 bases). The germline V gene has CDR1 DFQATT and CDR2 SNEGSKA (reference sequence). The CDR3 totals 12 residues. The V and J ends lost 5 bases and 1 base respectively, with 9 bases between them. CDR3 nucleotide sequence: TGCAGTGCTGAGGACAATTCCTACGAGCAGTACTTC. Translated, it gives CSAEDNSYEQYF.